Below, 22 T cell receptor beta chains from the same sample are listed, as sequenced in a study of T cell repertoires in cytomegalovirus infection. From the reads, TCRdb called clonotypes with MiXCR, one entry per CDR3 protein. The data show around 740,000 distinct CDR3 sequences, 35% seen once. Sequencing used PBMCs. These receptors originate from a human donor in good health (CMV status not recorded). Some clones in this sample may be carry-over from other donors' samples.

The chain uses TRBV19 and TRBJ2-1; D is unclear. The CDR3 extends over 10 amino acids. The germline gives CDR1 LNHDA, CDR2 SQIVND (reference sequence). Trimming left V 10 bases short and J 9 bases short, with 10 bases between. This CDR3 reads CAIGSGEQFF. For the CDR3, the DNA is TGTGCCATCGGGTCGGGTGAGCAGTTCTTC.

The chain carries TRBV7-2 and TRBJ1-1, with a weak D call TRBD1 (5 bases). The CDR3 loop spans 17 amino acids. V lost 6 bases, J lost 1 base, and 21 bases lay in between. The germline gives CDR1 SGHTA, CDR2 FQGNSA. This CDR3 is CASSPSEGYGWNTEAFF. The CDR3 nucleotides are TGTGCCAGCAGTCCCAGCGAGGGGTACGGATGGAACACTGAAGCTTTCTTT. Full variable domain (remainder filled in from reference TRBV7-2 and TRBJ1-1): GAGVSQSPSNKVTEKGKDVELRCDPISGHTALYWYRQSLGQGLEFLIYFQGNSAPDKSGLPSDRFSAERTGGSVSTLTIQRTQQEDSAVYLCASSPSEGYGWNTEAFFGQGTRLTVV.

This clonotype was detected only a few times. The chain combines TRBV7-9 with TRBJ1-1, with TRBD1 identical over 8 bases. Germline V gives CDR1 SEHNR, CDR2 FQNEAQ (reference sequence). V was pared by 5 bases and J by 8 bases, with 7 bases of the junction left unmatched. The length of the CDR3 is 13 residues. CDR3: CASSTDRTGEAFF. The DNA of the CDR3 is TGTGCCAGCAGCACCGACCGGACAGGGGAAGCTTTCTTT.

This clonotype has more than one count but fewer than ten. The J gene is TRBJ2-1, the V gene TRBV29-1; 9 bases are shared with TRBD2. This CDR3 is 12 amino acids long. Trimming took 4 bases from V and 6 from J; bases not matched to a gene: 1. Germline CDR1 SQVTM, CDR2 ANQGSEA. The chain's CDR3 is CSVVAGVNEQFF. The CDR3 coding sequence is TGCAGCGTTGTAGCGGGGGTCAATGAGCAGTTCTTC.

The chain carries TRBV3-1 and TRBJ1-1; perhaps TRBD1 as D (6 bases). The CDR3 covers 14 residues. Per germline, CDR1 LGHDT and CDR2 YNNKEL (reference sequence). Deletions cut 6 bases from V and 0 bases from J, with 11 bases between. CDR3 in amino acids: CASSHRAMNTEAFF. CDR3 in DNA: TGTGCCAGCAGTCACAGGGCGATGAACACTGAAGCTTTCTTT.

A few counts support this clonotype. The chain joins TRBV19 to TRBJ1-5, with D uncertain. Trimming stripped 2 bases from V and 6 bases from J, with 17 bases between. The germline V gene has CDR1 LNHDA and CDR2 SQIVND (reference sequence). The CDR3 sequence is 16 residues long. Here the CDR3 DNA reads TGTGCCAGTAGTATATATCTGGACCAAGCTAGTCAGCCCCAGCATTTT. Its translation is CASSIYLDQASQPQHF.

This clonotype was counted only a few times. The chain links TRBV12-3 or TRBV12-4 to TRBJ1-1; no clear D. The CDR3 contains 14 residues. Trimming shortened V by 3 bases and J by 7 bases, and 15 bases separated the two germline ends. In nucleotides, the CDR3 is TGTGCCAGCAGTTTGCACCAGGAGTCGGTTGAAGCTTTCTTT. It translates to CASSLHQESVEAFF.

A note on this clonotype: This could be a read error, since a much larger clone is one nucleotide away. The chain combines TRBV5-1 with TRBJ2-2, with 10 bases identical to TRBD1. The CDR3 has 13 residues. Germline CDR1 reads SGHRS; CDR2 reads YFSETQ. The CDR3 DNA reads TGCGCCAGCGCGACAGGGGGCGGCGGGGAGCTGCTTTTT. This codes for CASATGGGGELLF.

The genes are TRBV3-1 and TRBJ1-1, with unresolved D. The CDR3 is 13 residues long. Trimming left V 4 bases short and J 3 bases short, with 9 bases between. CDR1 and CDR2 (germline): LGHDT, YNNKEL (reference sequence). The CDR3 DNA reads TGTGCCAGCAGCCTCTCCACGGACACTGAAGCTTTCTTT. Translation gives CASSLSTDTEAFF.

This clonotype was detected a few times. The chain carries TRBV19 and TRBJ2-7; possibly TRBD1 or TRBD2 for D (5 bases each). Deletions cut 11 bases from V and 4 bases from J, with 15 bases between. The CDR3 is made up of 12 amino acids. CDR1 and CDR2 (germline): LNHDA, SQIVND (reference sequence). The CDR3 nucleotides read TGTGCCGTTACGGGACCGAATTACGAGCAGTACTTC. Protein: CAVTGPNYEQYF.

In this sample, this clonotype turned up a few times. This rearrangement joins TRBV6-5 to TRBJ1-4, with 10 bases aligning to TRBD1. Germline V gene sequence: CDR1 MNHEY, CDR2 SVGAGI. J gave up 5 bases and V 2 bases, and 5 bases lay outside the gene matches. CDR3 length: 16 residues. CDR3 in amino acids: CASSYISTGGNEKLFF. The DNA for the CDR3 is TGTGCCAGCAGTTACATCTCGACAGGGGGCAATGAAAAACTGTTTTTT.

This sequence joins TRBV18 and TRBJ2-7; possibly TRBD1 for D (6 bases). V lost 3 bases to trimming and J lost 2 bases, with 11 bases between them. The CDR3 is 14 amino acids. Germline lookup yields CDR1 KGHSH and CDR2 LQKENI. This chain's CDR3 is CASSPRTDTYEQYF. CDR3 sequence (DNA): TGTGCCAGCTCACCGCGGACAGATACCTACGAGCAGTACTTC.

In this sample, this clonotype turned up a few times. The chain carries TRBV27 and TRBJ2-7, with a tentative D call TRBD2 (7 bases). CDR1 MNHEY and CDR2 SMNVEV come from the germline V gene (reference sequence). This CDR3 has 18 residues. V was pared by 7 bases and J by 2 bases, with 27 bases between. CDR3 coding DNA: TGTGCCAGCACCGACGGGGGGAACAGGGCGGTTCCGACCTACGAGCAGTACTTC. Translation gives CASTDGGNRAVPTYEQYF.

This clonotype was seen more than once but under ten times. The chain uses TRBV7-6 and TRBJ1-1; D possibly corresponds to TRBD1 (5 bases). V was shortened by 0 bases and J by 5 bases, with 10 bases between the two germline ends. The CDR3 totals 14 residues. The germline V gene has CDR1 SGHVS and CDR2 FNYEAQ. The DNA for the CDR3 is TGTGCCAGCAGCTTAGCGGGGGAATGGACTGAAGCTTTCTTT. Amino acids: CASSLAGEWTEAFF.

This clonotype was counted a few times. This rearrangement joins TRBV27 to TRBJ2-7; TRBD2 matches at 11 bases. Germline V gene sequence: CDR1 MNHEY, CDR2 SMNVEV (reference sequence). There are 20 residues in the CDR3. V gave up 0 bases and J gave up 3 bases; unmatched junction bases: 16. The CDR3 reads CASSLSGGTSGDGRDYEQYF. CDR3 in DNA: TGTGCCAGCAGTTTATCGGGCGGGACTAGCGGAGACGGACGCGACTACGAGCAGTACTTC.

CDR3 region: CASSDPVVLNTEAFF. CDR3 bases: TGTGCCAGCAGTGACCCCGTGGTTCTGAACACTGAAGCTTTCTTT. This chain links TRBV6-6 with TRBJ1-1, with unresolved D. The CDR3 has 15 amino acids. CDR1 is MNHNY, CDR2 SVGAGI, per germline (reference sequence). The ends were cut back, 5 bases at V and 0 bases at J, with 13 bases in the middle.

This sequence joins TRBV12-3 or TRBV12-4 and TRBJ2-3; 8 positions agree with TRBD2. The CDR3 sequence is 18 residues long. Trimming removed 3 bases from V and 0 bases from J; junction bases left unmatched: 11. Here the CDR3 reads CASSFYAGGLSSTDTQYF. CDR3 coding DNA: TGTGCCAGCAGTTTCTACGCGGGAGGCCTTTCTAGCACAGATACGCAGTATTTT.

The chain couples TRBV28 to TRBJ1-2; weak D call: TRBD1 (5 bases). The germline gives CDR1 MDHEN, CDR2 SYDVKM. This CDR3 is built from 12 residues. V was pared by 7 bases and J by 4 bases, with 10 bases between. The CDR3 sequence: CASIRGGYGYTF. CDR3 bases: TGTGCCAGCATACGGGGGGGCTATGGCTACACCTTC.

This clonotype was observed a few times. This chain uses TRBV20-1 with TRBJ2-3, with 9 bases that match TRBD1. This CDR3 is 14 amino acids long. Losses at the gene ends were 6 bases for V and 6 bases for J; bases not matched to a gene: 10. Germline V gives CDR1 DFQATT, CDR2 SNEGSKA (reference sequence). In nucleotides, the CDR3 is TGCAGTGCAGCCGGGACAGGGAGGATGGATACGCAGTATTTT. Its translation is CSAAGTGRMDTQYF.

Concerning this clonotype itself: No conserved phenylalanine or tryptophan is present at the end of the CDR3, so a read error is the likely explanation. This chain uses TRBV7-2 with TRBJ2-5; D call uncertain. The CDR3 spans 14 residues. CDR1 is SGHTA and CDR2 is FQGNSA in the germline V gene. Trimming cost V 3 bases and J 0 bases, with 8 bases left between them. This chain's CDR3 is CASSFDWYQETQYV. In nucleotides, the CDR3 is TGTGCCAGCAGCTTTGACTGGTACCAAGAGACCCAGTACGTC.

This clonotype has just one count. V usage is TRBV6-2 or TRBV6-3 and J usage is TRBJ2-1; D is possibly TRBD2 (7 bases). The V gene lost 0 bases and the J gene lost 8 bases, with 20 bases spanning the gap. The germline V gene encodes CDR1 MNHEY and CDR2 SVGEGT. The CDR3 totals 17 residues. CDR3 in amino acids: CASSYSPGGAPIHEQFF. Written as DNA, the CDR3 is TGTGCCAGCAGTTACTCTCCGGGGGGCGCCCCTATCCATGAGCAGTTCTTC.

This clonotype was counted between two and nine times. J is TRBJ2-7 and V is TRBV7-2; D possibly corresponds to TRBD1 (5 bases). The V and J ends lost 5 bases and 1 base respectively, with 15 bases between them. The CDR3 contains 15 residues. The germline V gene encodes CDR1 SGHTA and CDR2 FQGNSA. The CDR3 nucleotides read TGTGCCAGCAGCCAGCCCGTTAGGGGATCCTACGAGCAGTACTTC. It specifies CASSQPVRGSYEQYF. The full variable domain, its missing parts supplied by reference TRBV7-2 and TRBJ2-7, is GAGVSQSPSNKVTEKGKDVELRCDPISGHTALYWYRQSLGQGLEFLIYFQGNSAPDKSGLPSDRFSAERTGGSVSTLTIQRTQQEDSAVYLCASSQPVRGSYEQYFGPGTRLTVT.